The text below deals with one T cell receptor (beta chain). These data come from a study of Tregs in tolerant kidney transplant recipients. Unstimulated regulatory T cells (CD4+CD25+CD127-), CD4+CD25- non-regulatory cells, CD4 and CD8 cells were FACS-sorted from thawed PBMCs. CDR3 length: 14 residues. V lost 3 bases, J lost 6 bases, and 9 bases stayed unmatched. The germline CDR1 and CDR2 sequences are SQVTM and ANQGSEA. Assay used: immunoSEQ multiplex PCR; TCRdb lists only in-frame clones, some missing. The sample comprises about 110,000 clones, around 90% of which are singletons, and around 0.35% rests with the top ten.

The chain joins TRBV29-1 to TRBJ2-7, with 9 bases identical to TRBD1. The TCR was taken from a human donor who received a combined kidney and bone marrow transplant. This specimen was CD4+ T cells from blood, taken before the transplant. This chain's CDR3 is CSVDPGQGGSEQYF. CDR3 coding DNA: TGCAGCGTTGACCCGGGACAGGGAGGTTCCGAGCAGTACTTC.